This TCR beta chain derives from a study of T cells in Graves' hyperthyroidism and ophthalmopathy (dated by TCRdb to about 2019). About the investigation overall: Peripheral blood was sampled at the time of initial diagnosis, prior to any treatment. TCR V-J signatures able to tell the groups apart were searched for in a discovery cohort of about a hundred patients, of whom fewer than 45 had Graves' ophthalmopathy and roughly 57 had stable Graves' hyperthyroidism. The roughly 94 discovery patients were randomly split 7:3 into training and test sets. Following sampling, methimazole starting at 30 mg daily was given to hyperthyroidism patients, and high-dose intravenous methylprednisolone was given to ophthalmopathy patients. Thyroid tissue and blood T-cell repertoires from about 6 Graves' hyperthyroidism patients were also compared in the study. Whether ophthalmopathy could be predicted prospectively was tested in an independent validation cohort made up of about 18 hyperthyroidism patients plus 17 patients who later progressed to ophthalmopathy. The paper describes TCR Vbeta CDR3 sequencing of some 130 peripheral blood samples, made up of 43 ophthalmopathy patients, roughly 72 hyperthyroidism patients and 17 progressor patients.

This clonotype was recorded at least ten times. Its cognate antigen has yet to be identified. No quality values exist for individual bases; no much larger clone is one base distant. The TCR beta CDR3 regions were amplified from the RNA transcripts. The first round of RT-PCR for the TCR CDR3 was performed with the HTBI primer set and the Qiagen OneStep RT-PCR kit. A second multiplex PCR round built the libraries, followed by size selection and purification. The libraries were sequenced on an Illumina HiSeq2000 using paired-end 100 bp reads. In the original analysis: SOAPnuke was used to process the raw data, with reads discarded if the reads contained adapters or uncalled bases, had a mean Phred below 15, or lacked an exact constant-primer or identifier match. COPE v1.2.5 was used to merge the high-quality paired reads, and each unique nucleotide sequence was defined as a clonotype. MiTCR v1.1 was used to align clonotypes to the IMGT TRBV, TRBD and TRBJ reference segments. The analysis included only V-J combinations with a frequency above 0.0001, which together covered 99.2% of the repertoires. The TCS score was defined as the ratio of F50 (clonal expansion) to E x V (chaos), calculated using BLOSUM62-based TCRdist between CDR3 peptides within each V-J. Welch's t-statistics and random forest reduced 450 to 600 V-J features to 10 to 15, which were used in a naive Bayes classifier (R e1071). TCRdb reanalyzed the raw reads on its own, using fastp at Q25 for trimming and MiXCR for clone calling, and kept in-frame beta chains. Every distinct CDR3 protein forms one entry, paired with its most common genes and DNA. The V and J calls and clone size are TCRdb's, not the authors'. A total of 300,000 to 450,000 distinct CDR3 sequences appear in this sample, roughly 14% of them only once. The ten largest clones represent around 19% of the sample.

Overall study results and their limits: A 13 V-J signature model separated ophthalmopathy from stable hyperthyroidism, with nearly 90% sensitivity and roughly 81% specificity in cross-validation and 80%/75% in testing. Most expanded thyroid clonotypes (frequency above 0.001) were also detected in blood, suggesting blood repertoires may reflect thyroid immune responses. No statistical method was used to set the sample size in advance, and investigators knew the group allocation. During validation, the model predicted progression to ophthalmopathy a median of around 6 months ahead of onset, with around 71% sensitivity and 72.22% specificity.

In the ophthalmopathy patients, disease was moderately to severely active, with a Clinical Activity Score of 3 or more, a NOSPECS grade of 4 or more, and a duration of less than 3 months. Any patient with an uncontrolled infection, another autoimmune disease, pregnancy or lactation was excluded. Diagnoses were based on clinical symptoms, serum thyroxine and TRAb, thyroid ultrasound and orbital computed tomography. PBMCs were separated from roughly 9.6 ml of fresh peripheral blood using Ficoll-Paque density gradient centrifugation. Trizol reagent was used to extract total RNA, and RNA quality was then checked on an Agilent 2100 Bioanalyzer. The sequence came from a woman under 40 with Graves' ophthalmopathy. Material: blood.

The base sequence is TGTGCCAGCAGTCGTGTTAACACTGAAGCTTTCTTT. It translates as CASSRVNTEAFF. This sequence uses TRBV6-1 and TRBJ1-1, with the D gene too uncertain to name. The V and J ends are trimmed by 5 bases and 2 bases, leaving 6 bases between them. Including cysteine and phenylalanine, the CDR3 has 12 amino acids. The entry retains the CDR3 DNA only, 36 bases that are in frame from base 1. For CDR1 and CDR2, the germline V gene lists MNHNS and SASEGT.